The present entry profiles one T cell receptor beta chain with its context. Its antigen is unknown. Time point denoted: cycle 4 day 1 (C4D1), after 5 to 7 weeks of nivolumab. After autologous stem cell transplantation all patients relapsed, and prior brentuximab vedotin exposure differed between cohorts. The assay was immunoSEQ multiplex PCR, and TCRdb's table has in-frame clones only and misses some. Of fewer than 10,000 clones listed, nearly 85% were seen once; the top ten hold over 40%. The sample is drawn from a study of PD-1 blockade in classical Hodgkin lymphoma. The CDR3 contains 11 residues. CDR1 and CDR2 from the germline V gene are MNHNS and SASEGT. V lost 8 bases and J 8 bases, leaving 12 bases between the germline ends. Study-wide points: It was reported that newly diagnosed patients had less baseline TCR diversity than healthy donors.

The sequences come from peripheral blood mononuclear cells (PBMCs), collected before the fourth cycle of nivolumab. This TCR was sampled from a human donor with classical Hodgkin lymphoma. The V and J genes are TRBV6-1 and TRBJ1-1; D gene ambiguous. DNA of the CDR3: TGTGCCAGCGAGAGAGGTCGGGAAGCTTTCTTT. It is translated as CASERGREAFF.